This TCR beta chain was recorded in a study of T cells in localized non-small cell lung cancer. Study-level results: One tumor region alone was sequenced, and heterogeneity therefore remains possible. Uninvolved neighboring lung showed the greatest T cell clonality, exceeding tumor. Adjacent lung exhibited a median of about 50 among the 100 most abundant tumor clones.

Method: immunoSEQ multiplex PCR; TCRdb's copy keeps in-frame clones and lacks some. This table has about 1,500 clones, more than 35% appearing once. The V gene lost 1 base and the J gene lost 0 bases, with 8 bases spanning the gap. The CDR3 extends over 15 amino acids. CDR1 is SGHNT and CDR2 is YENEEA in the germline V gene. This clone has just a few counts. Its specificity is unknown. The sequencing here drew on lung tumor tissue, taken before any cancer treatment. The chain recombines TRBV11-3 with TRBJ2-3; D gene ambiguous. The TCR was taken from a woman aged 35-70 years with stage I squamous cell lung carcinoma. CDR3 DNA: TGTGCCAGCAGCTTAGGCAGGATGAGCACAGATACGCAGTATTTT. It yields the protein CASSLGRMSTDTQYF.